The 4 T cell receptor beta chains presented below share a single source sample, sequenced in a study of blood T cell repertoires in COVID-19. The assay was immunoSEQ multiplex PCR, and TCRdb's table has in-frame clones only and misses some. The sample yields about 88,000 clones, roughly 90% seen once. The sequencing input was peripheral blood. These receptors all stem from a man aged 60 to 75 with acute or convalescent COVID-19.

This sequence joins TRBV5-4 and TRBJ1-1; 7 bases map to TRBD1. CDR1 SGHNT and CDR2 YYREEE come from the germline V gene (reference sequence). V trimming: 0 bases; J trimming: 11 bases; junction bases outside the gene matches: 4. There are 12 residues in the CDR3. The CDR3 sequence: CASSLGQGLAFF. Here the CDR3 DNA reads TGTGCCAGCAGCTTGGGACAGGGATTGGCTTTCTTT.

V is TRBV29-1 and J is TRBJ1-1; D is possibly TRBD1 (6 bases). Between the trimmed V and J ends, which lost 0 bases and 5 bases, there was a span of 10 bases. The CDR3 covers 13 residues. Germline V CDR1 and CDR2: SQVTM, ANQGSEA. CDR3 sequence reads: CSVEEAGETEAFF. CDR3 sequence (DNA): TGCAGCGTTGAAGAGGCAGGGGAGACTGAAGCTTTCTTT.

The chain employs TRBV5-4 and TRBJ2-7; D perhaps matches TRBD1 (7 bases). Germline V gene data show CDR1 as SGHNT and CDR2 as YYREEE (reference sequence). Trimming took off 7 bases at V and 3 bases at J, with 14 bases between the two ends. CDR3 size: 13 residues. The CDR3 DNA reads TGTGCCAGCTCGGCGGGACAGAGCTACGAGCAGTACTTC. It encodes CASSAGQSYEQYF.

The chain couples TRBV5-4 to TRBJ1-3; D unclear. CDR1 SGHNT and CDR2 YYREEE come from the germline V gene (reference sequence). The CDR3 is 17 amino acids. V was clipped by 0 bases and J by 0 bases, with 13 bases between them. The CDR3 DNA reads as TGTGCCAGCAGCTTGGCCGGAGGAATATACTCTGGAAACACCATATATTTT. Translation: CASSLAGGIYSGNTIYF.